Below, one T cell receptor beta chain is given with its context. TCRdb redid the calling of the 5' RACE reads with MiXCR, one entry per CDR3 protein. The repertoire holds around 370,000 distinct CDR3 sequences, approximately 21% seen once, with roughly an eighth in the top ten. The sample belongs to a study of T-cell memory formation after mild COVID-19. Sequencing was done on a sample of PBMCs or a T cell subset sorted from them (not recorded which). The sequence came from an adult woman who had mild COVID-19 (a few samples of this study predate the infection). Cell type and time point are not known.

The chain's CDR3 is CASSLAGERAFF. The DNA for the CDR3 is TGTGCCAGCAGCTTGGCGGGGGAGCGAGCTTTCTTT. This chain connects TRBV5-4 to TRBJ1-1; D perhaps matches TRBD1 (5 bases). In germline, CDR1 is SGHNT, CDR2 YYREEE (reference sequence). The CDR3 covers 12 residues. Trimming took 0 bases from V and 10 from J, leaving 10 bases between them.